This record concerns one T cell receptor (beta chain) sequence. The data are from a study of siplizumab effects on memory and regulatory T cells. This CDR3 has 18 residues. CDR1 and CDR2 from the germline V gene are SGDLS and YYNGEE. The V end was cut by 4 bases, the J end by 0 bases, with 20 bases between. TCR templates numbering about 10^5 were assayed per sample. Here immunoSEQ multiplex PCR was the method, and the copy in TCRdb shows in-frame clones only, minus some. This table has some 64,000 clones, around three quarters appearing once. This rearrangement joins TRBV9 to TRBJ1-3, with D maybe TRBD1 (5 bases). This clonotype originated in a human donor in good health. The sample was memory CD4+ T cells sorted from blood. CDR3 DNA sequence: TGTGCCAGCAGCAAGGCCCCGGGACGCCAAAGCTCTGGAAACACCATATATTTT. Translation gives CASSKAPGRQSSGNTIYF. Together with reference TRBV9 and TRBJ1-3, the CDR3 gives the full variable domain: DSGVTQTPKHLITATGQRVTLRCSPRSGDLSVYWYQQSLDQGLQFLIQYYNGEERAKGNILERFSAQQFPDLHSELNLSSLELGDSALYFCASSKAPGRQSSGNTIYFGEGSWLTVV.